This T cell receptor beta chain emerged from a study of blood T cells in healthy people across ages. As for this clonotype: No antigen is known for it.

It was with a sample-barcoded 5' primer and a J-beta primer mix that a second PCR of roughly 6 to 11 cycles was run. A single record per CDR3 protein comes from TCRdb applying MiXCR to the 5' RACE reads. The table shows around 800,000 distinct CDR3 sequences, with around 25% occurring only once. Whenever a sample was processed, at least 6.5 million PBMCs were isolated. General study findings and limits: It was the long-lived donors that had more naive CD4+ cells and higher diversity than aged donors.

The CDR3 totals 13 residues. Trimming removed 3 bases at V and 12 bases at J, with 12 bases between. The same data also went into a second study, on T cells of mothers and their children. This second study notes: When the second PCR was run, its M1S primer added sample barcodes and 2-4 random nucleotides. It was related mother-child pairs that showed slightly higher overlap than unrelated pairs, without reaching significance.

The chain recombines TRBV12-3 or TRBV12-4 with TRBJ1-6; no clear D gene. This TCR was recovered from a boy aged 10-17 years in good health. The specimen sequenced was blood. The CDR3 reads CASSFPSLGPLHF. The CDR3 nucleotides read TGTGCCAGCAGTTTCCCCTCTCTCGGACCCCTCCACTTT.